This TCR beta chain was sequenced during a study of T cell changes during pregnancy in multiple sclerosis. Clones were read by immunoSEQ multiplex PCR, and TCRdb kept only the in-frame ones, dropping some. In the table there are 90,000 to 150,000 clones, approximately 95% of which are singletons. The CDR3 totals 15 residues. Germline V gene sequence: CDR1 SEHNR, CDR2 FQNEAQ (reference sequence). The V end was cut by 5 bases, the J end by 4 bases, with 17 bases between. This TCR derives from a female donor with multiple sclerosis, enrolled in a pregnancy study. The chain recombines TRBV7-9 with TRBJ1-1, with TRBD1 as a possible D gene (5 bases). The starting material was peripheral blood, obtained before pregnancy. The DNA of the CDR3 is TGTGCCAGCAGCCAGAAAGAGGGGAGGGGCACTGAAGCTTTCTTT. This sequence encodes CASSQKEGRGTEAFF.